One sample yielded the 19 T cell receptor beta chains listed below, sequenced in a study of cytomegalovirus exposure and HLA in healthy donors. Sequenced by immunoSEQ multiplex PCR; TCRdb stores in-frame clones only, minus some. Here the sample spans around 150,000 clones, roughly four fifths being singletons. The sequenced material came from PBMCs. Receptor source: a man younger than 40 in good health and CMV-seropositive.

V is TRBV11-2 and J is TRBJ2-1, with TRBD2 as a possible D gene (5 bases). Trimming removed 1 base at V and 6 bases at J, with 16 bases between. This CDR3 contains 16 residues. Germline V CDR1 and CDR2: SGHAT, FQNNGV. CDR3 nucleotides: TGTGCCAGCAGCTTAGGTCTCCTAGCTCTATTCAATGAGCAGTTCTTC. This encodes CASSLGLLALFNEQFF.

The chain combines TRBV12-5 with TRBJ1-4; the D gene is possibly TRBD1 (6 bases). The CDR3 runs to 15 residues. Per germline, CDR1 LGHNT and CDR2 FRNRAP. V was shortened by 6 bases and J by 5 bases, with 16 bases between the two germline ends. CDR3 nucleotide sequence: TGTGCTAGTGGCCGTACCGGACAGTGGAATGAAAAACTGTTTTTT. Translation: CASGRTGQWNEKLFF.

The chain employs TRBV29-1 and TRBJ1-1, with TRBD1 as a possible D gene (5 bases). Germline V gene data show CDR1 as SQVTM and CDR2 as ANQGSEA. The CDR3 is 12 amino acids. Trimming pared 7 bases from V and 5 bases from J, leaving 14 bases between. Written as DNA, the CDR3 is TGCAGCGCCGAACGGGGGGGGACTGAAGCTTTCTTT. It is translated as CSAERGGTEAFF. Using reference TRBV29-1 and TRBJ1-1 for the parts outside the CDR3, the full variable domain is SAVISQKPSRDICQRGTSLTIQCQVDSQVTMMFWYRQQPGQSLTLIATANQGSEATYESGFVIDKFPISRPNLTFSTLTVSNMSPEDSSIYLCSAERGGTEAFFGQGTRLTVV.

The V gene is TRBV7-6, the J gene TRBJ2-3, with D possibly matching TRBD1 (6 bases). The CDR3 is made up of 15 amino acids. Deletions cut 1 base from V and 4 bases from J, with 12 bases between. Germline V gene sequence: CDR1 SGHVS, CDR2 FNYEAQ. The CDR3, as DNA: TGTGCCAGCAGCTTAGAACAGGGAACTGCAGATACGCAGTATTTT. It encodes CASSLEQGTADTQYF.

This chain uses TRBV4-2 with TRBJ2-4; 9 bases match TRBD2. Germline-derived CDR1 and CDR2 are LGHNA and YNFKEQ. V shed 2 bases and J 1 base; nucleotides not matched to a gene: 9. The CDR3 runs to 18 residues. CDR3 sequence: CASSQTPSAGGAKNIQYF. CDR3 DNA sequence: TGTGCCAGCAGCCAAACCCCTTCTGCGGGGGGGGCCAAAAACATTCAGTACTTC.

This rearrangement joins TRBV10-3 to TRBJ2-7, with 7 bases identical to TRBD2. From germline, CDR1 is ENHRY and CDR2 SYGVKD. The J segment lost 7 bases and the V segment lost 8 bases, leaving 14 bases of the junction unmatched. The CDR3 totals 14 residues. CDR3 nucleotides: TGTGCCATCGGGAGCGGCACCGTGGGGGGGGAGCAGTACTTC. Amino acids: CAIGSGTVGGEQYF.

V and J are TRBV29-1 and TRBJ1-1, with TRBD1 matching over 7 bases. V shed 3 bases, J shed 2 bases, and the junction held 3 bases outside the gene matches. From germline, CDR1 is SQVTM and CDR2 ANQGSEA. The CDR3 loop spans 13 amino acids. The CDR3 loop reads CSVEKGANTEAFF. The CDR3 region has the DNA TGCAGCGTTGAGAAGGGGGCTAACACTGAAGCTTTCTTT.

This chain links TRBV2 with TRBJ2-1; the match to TRBD2 covers 7 bases. Trimming at V came to 5 bases and at J to 2 bases, leaving 3 bases not matched to a gene. The CDR3 covers 14 residues. Germline V lookup: CDR1 SNHLY, CDR2 FYNNEI. The CDR3 region is CASSQTSPYNEQFF. Written as DNA, the CDR3 is TGTGCCAGCAGTCAGACTAGCCCCTACAATGAGCAGTTCTTC.

This clone was seen once. The rearrangement uses TRBV7-2 and TRBJ1-3, with a tentative D call TRBD1 (6 bases). This CDR3 comprises 14 residues. Trimming took 2 bases from V and 4 from J, leaving 9 bases between them. From germline, CDR1 is SGHTA and CDR2 FQGNSA. CDR3 protein: CASSLRGNGNTIYF. The CDR3 nucleotides are TGTGCCAGCAGCTTAAGGGGGAACGGAAACACCATATATTTT.

This clone came up once. V gene TRBV2 combines with J gene TRBJ1-1; D perhaps matches TRBD1 (6 bases). The CDR3 spans 14 residues. V lost 5 bases and J lost 7, with 17 bases in between. In germline, CDR1 is SNHLY, CDR2 FYNNEI. The CDR3 protein is CASSPQQGKGEAFF. For the CDR3, the DNA is TGTGCCAGCAGTCCTCAACAGGGAAAGGGTGAAGCTTTCTTT.

This chain links TRBV27 with TRBJ1-2, with 7 nucleotides matching TRBD1. Looked up from germline, CDR1 is MNHEY and CDR2 is SMNVEV (reference sequence). This CDR3 is built from 14 residues. The junction had 11 bases not matched to a gene; V was cut back by 5 bases and J by 8 bases. CDR3 bases: TGTGCCAGCAGTCCTAGTGGGACAGCTCGGGGCTACACCTTC. Its translation is CASSPSGTARGYTF.

The rearrangement links TRBV5-1 to TRBJ1-2, with D possibly TRBD1 on 5 matching bases. Trimming pared 0 bases from V and 6 bases from J, leaving 12 bases between. The germline CDR1 and CDR2 sequences are SGHRS and YFSETQ. This CDR3 comprises 14 residues. The CDR3 nucleotides are TGCGCCAGCAGCTTGGCCGTAGGGGATAATGGCTACACCTTC. Protein: CASSLAVGDNGYTF.

The V call is TRBV5-4, the J call TRBJ1-2; D remains ambiguous. This CDR3 has 12 residues. V was shortened by 4 bases and J by 3 bases, with 7 bases between the two germline ends. Germline V CDR1 and CDR2: SGHNT, YYREEE (reference sequence). DNA for the CDR3: TGTGCCAGCAGCCGGGGAGACTATGGCTACACCTTC. Protein: CASSRGDYGYTF.

This clone was counted only a few times. V is TRBV10-3 and J is TRBJ1-2, with 10 bases aligning to TRBD1. This CDR3 comprises 15 residues. Losses at the gene ends were 5 bases for V and 5 bases for J; bases not matched to a gene: 8. CDR1 is ENHRY, CDR2 SYGVKD, per germline. The CDR3 DNA sequence: TGTGCCATCAGTAGAGACAGGGGGCTAGGGTATGGCTACACCTTC. It specifies CAISRDRGLGYGYTF.

This clone occurred a few times. The CDR3 here is CASSVGQGNTEAFF. The CDR3 nucleotides read TGTGCCAGCAGCGTCGGACAGGGCAACACTGAAGCTTTCTTT. The rearrangement links TRBV11-3 to TRBJ1-1; 8 bases are a match to TRBD1. CDR1 SGHNT and CDR2 YENEEA come from the germline V gene. V lost 5 bases to trimming and J lost 2 bases; unmatched junction nucleotides: 4. The CDR3 is 14 amino acids.

The rearrangement joins TRBV30 to TRBJ2-1; 8 bases are a match to TRBD2. J gave up 4 bases and V 2 bases, and 13 bases lay outside the gene matches. This CDR3 contains 17 residues. Germline CDR1 reads GTSNPN; CDR2 reads SVGIG (reference sequence). DNA for the CDR3: TGTGCCTGGAGTACCCCCCGAGCGGGGGCTCCTTACAATGAGCAGTTCTTC. This gives the protein CAWSTPRAGAPYNEQFF.

This clone was observed a few times. Other nucleotide sequences from this sample produce the same CDR3. The chain has TRBV6-5 and TRBJ2-7, with a possible D match to TRBD1 (6 bases). Germline CDR1 reads MNHEY; CDR2 reads SVGAGI. The CDR3 contains 14 residues. The V end was cut by 6 bases, the J end by 0 bases, with 12 bases between. CDR3 sequence reads: CASRGTGSSYEQYF. The CDR3 DNA follows: TGTGCCAGCAGGGGAACAGGGAGCTCCTACGAGCAGTACTTC.

This chain uses TRBV6-4 with TRBJ1-6, with TRBD1 matching over 9 bases. This CDR3 comprises 14 residues. After removal of 6 bases from V and 6 bases from J, the junction contained 3 bases not matched to a gene. From germline, CDR1 is MRHNA and CDR2 SNTAGT. The CDR3 DNA reads TGTGCCAGCAGCCGGGACAGGGCTAATTCACCCCTCCACTTT. Protein: CASSRDRANSPLHF.

The chain employs TRBV2 and TRBJ1-2; D is unclear. CDR3 length: 13 amino acids. V was shortened by 2 bases and J by 8 bases, with 12 bases between the two germline ends. CDR1 is SNHLY and CDR2 is FYNNEI in the germline V gene. The CDR3 bases are TGTGCCAGCAGTGAAACCGGAGGCAGAGGCTACACCTTC. Its translation is CASSETGGRGYTF.